This T cell receptor (beta chain) was observed in a study of Tregs in tolerant kidney transplant recipients. Unstimulated Tregs (CD4+CD25+CD127-) and CD4+CD25- non-Tregs were sorted from PBMCs. Trimming pared 2 bases from V and 1 base from J, leaving 11 bases between. The germline V gene has CDR1 MNHEY and CDR2 SVGAGI. The CDR3 contains 15 residues. Remarks on this clone: The target antigen is unknown.

Libraries were prepared by immunoSEQ multiplex PCR; TCRdb keeps only in-frame clonotypes and omits some of them. The sample consists of some 250,000 clones, 65% to 85% of them appearing once. Regarding the study as a whole: No direct test of biological reproducibility was done here. Tregs expanded with activated donor B cells seemed most donor-specific. Few patients were studied, so findings need validation in larger groups.

The clonotype originates from a human donor in good health. The V call is TRBV6-5, the J call TRBJ2-5; D gene unclear. Sequenced sample: CD4+ T cells from blood. The CDR3: CASSYHRRLQETQYF. The CDR3, as DNA: TGTGCCAGCAGTTACCACAGACGCCTCCAAGAGACCCAGTACTTC.